The rows below give T cell receptor beta chains drawn from one sample of a study of T-cell memory formation after mild COVID-19. TCRdb re-derived calls from the 5' RACE reads in MiXCR, one entry per CDR3 protein. The data hold nearly 250,000 distinct CDR3 sequences, with roughly 14% observed a single time. Sequencing was carried out using PBMCs or a T cell subset sorted from them (not recorded which). These receptors originate from an adult woman who had mild COVID-19 (a few samples of this study predate the infection). Cell type and time point are not known. CDR3s include the opening cysteine and the closing phenylalanine or tryptophan. The D gene is left open where the match is weak. Part of the rows lack a size; the others show once, few, many or a class for expanded clones.

D	V	size	J	DNA	CDR3
-	TRBV6-2/TRBV6-3	few	TRBJ1-2	TGTGCCAGCAGATCCTATAAGTCGTGGACGGGCTACACCTTC	CASRSYKSWTGYTF
-	TRBV5-1	few	TRBJ2-7	TGCGCCAGCAGCCGCCTCTTGGAGGACAGCTACGAGCAGTACTTC	CASSRLLEDSYEQYF
-	TRBV24-1	few	TRBJ2-5	TGTGCCACCAGGGATGGGGCAGACCAAGAGACCCAGTACTTC	CATRDGADQETQYF
-	TRBV19	-	TRBJ1-1	TGTGCCAGTAGGGGAGACAGGTACACTGAAGCTTTCTTT	CASRGDRYTEAFF
TRBD1	TRBV7-9	-	TRBJ2-5	TGTGCCAGCAGCTTGAACAGGGGGCAAGAGACCCAGTACTTC	CASSLNRGQETQYF
TRBD2	TRBV6-2/TRBV6-3	few	TRBJ2-1	TGTGCCAGCAGTTACGTCTTAGCGGGGGGGCTAACCCAGTTCTTC	CASSYVLAGGLTQFF
TRBD1	TRBV29-1	few	TRBJ1-1	TGCAGCGGGGGACAGGGACCAGCTTTCTTT	CSGGQGPAFF
-	TRBV12-3/TRBV12-4	-	TRBJ1-1	TGTGCCAGCAGTTTCGCGACATATAACACTGAAGCTTTCTTT	CASSFATYNTEAFF
TRBD2	TRBV20-1	few	TRBJ2-1	TGCAGCCCTCGGGTTAGCGGGAGGGCTGGTGAGCAGTTCTTC	CSPRVSGRAGEQFF
TRBD2	TRBV20-1	-	TRBJ2-1	TGCAGTGCTTCCTCTCCACTAGCGGGGGGCCGGAATGAGCAGTTCTTC	CSASSPLAGGRNEQFF
TRBD2	TRBV7-2	-	TRBJ2-1	TGTGCCAGCAGCTTAGGCGGGACTAGCGGCAATGAGCAGTTCTTC	CASSLGGTSGNEQFF
-	TRBV5-1	many	TRBJ1-5	TGCGCCAGCAGCTTGGGCCAGGGAATTGGTCAGCCCCAGCATTTT	CASSLGQGIGQPQHF
TRBD1	TRBV12-3/TRBV12-4	few	TRBJ1-4	TGTGCCAGCCGCCCTGACAGGGGGGTCGAAAAACTGTTTTTT	CASRPDRGVEKLFF
-	TRBV7-2	-	TRBJ1-1	TGTGCCAGCAGCTTAGTTGGGAAAGAGGGGTCTGAAGCTTTCTTT	CASSLVGKEGSEAFF
-	TRBV7-8	few	TRBJ2-4	TGTGCCAGCAGCTTGCAAAACATTCAGTACTTC	CASSLQNIQYF
TRBD2	TRBV19	-	TRBJ2-7	TGTGCCAGTAGTACTTCCGGGACTACCTACGAGCAGTACTTC	CASSTSGTTYEQYF
-	TRBV4-2	few	TRBJ2-7	TGTGCCAGCAGCCAAACCTCCCGCTACGAGCAGTACTTC	CASSQTSRYEQYF
-	TRBV7-9	few	TRBJ2-3	TGTGCCAGCAGCTTCGGGGGCACCGGGGATACGCAGTATTTT	CASSFGGTGDTQYF
TRBD1	TRBV12-3/TRBV12-4	-	TRBJ1-5	TGTGCCAGCAGGTCCGGGACAGCGGGGCAGCCCCAGCATTTT	CASRSGTAGQPQHF
-	TRBV14	-	TRBJ2-2	TGTGCCAGCAGCCAAGTCGAGGCCGTAGCCGGGGAGCTGTTTTTT	CASSQVEAVAGELFF
TRBD2	TRBV7-3	few	TRBJ2-5	TGTGCCAGCAGTGTTAGCGGGAGAGAGACCCAGTACTTC	CASSVSGRETQYF
-	TRBV30	-	TRBJ2-7	TGTGCCTGGAGTCGGGGCGAGGCCTACGAGCAGTACTTC	CAWSRGEAYEQYF
-	TRBV5-1	few	TRBJ2-2	TGCGCCAGCAGCCCGGGAGACCGTCCCCCCGGGGAGCTGTTTTTT	CASSPGDRPPGELFF
-	TRBV5-1	-	TRBJ1-4	TGCGCCAGCAGCTTGTTCGGGGAGGGTGAAAAACTGTTTTTT	CASSLFGEGEKLFF
-	TRBV19	few	TRBJ1-5	TGTGCCAGTACCGCGCGACACGCACTCAATCAGCCCCAGCATTTT	CASTARHALNQPQHF
-	TRBV5-1	-	TRBJ2-2	TGCGCCAGCAGCTCACAGATAGCCGGGGAGCTGTTTTTT	CASSSQIAGELFF
-	TRBV12-3/TRBV12-4	few	TRBJ2-2	TGTGCCAGCACTCCCTACTCTGACACCGGGGAGCTGTTTTTT	CASTPYSDTGELFF
-	TRBV7-2	-	TRBJ1-3	TGTGCCAGCAGCTTAGATGTAGGGGCCCGCTCTGGAAACACCATATATTTT	CASSLDVGARSGNTIYF
-	TRBV19	-	TRBJ1-1	TGTGCCAGTAGTATGGTATCCACAGGGATTCGCACTGAAGCTTTCTTT	CASSMVSTGIRTEAFF
TRBD2	TRBV6-1	-	TRBJ2-3	TGTGCCAGCAGTGAAACTAGCGGGACAGATACGCAGTATTTT	CASSETSGTDTQYF
TRBD2	TRBV7-2	few	TRBJ2-3	TGTGCCAGCAGCATGCGACTAGCGGGGGGCCAGGATACGCAGTATTTT	CASSMRLAGGQDTQYF
-	TRBV15	-	TRBJ2-3	TGTGCCACCAGCAGGGGTAGGGGAGACACAGATACGCAGTATTTT	CATSRGRGDTDTQYF
-	TRBV20-1	-	TRBJ2-1	TGCAGTGCTAGACACACAGGTCTCGTCTTGGATGAGCAGTTCTTC	CSARHTGLVLDEQFF
-	TRBV15	few	TRBJ2-7	TGTGCCACCAGCATAGAAAGGTCCTACGAGCAGTACTTC	CATSIERSYEQYF
-	TRBV20-1	few	TRBJ1-5	TGCAGTGCTAGAGGGCAGGCGATCCTTAGCAATCAGCCCCAGCATTTT	CSARGQAILSNQPQHF
-	TRBV7-2	many	TRBJ2-3	TGTGCCAGCAGTCCCTACACAGATACGCAGTATTTT	CASSPYTDTQYF
-	TRBV7-6	few	TRBJ2-1	TGTGCCAGCAGCTTAGTCAGGGCCGAGCAGTTCTTC	CASSLVRAEQFF
-	TRBV5-1	few	TRBJ1-1	TGCGCCAGCAGCCCAGATGTGCAGCCCAACACTGAAGCTTTCTTT	CASSPDVQPNTEAFF
-	TRBV12-3/TRBV12-4	many	TRBJ1-5	TGTGCCAGCAGTTTTAGGGGGACACAGAATCAGCCCCAGCATTTT	CASSFRGTQNQPQHF
TRBD1	TRBV20-1	-	TRBJ1-6	TGCAGTGCTTCCGGGACAGGGGGTTTTGATTCACCCCTCCACTTT	CSASGTGGFDSPLHF
-	TRBV20-1	-	TRBJ1-5	TGCAGTGCTAGAGATTGGCTTCGGGGGGATCAGCCCCAGCATTTT	CSARDWLRGDQPQHF
-	TRBV20-1	-	TRBJ1-3	TGCAGTGTAGTTGGGCAGGCGCCCCCCAACACCATATATTTT	CSVVGQAPPNTIYF
TRBD1	TRBV3-1	-	TRBJ2-6	TGTGCCAGCAGCCAATACAGGGGGCTCTCTGGGGCCAACGTCCTGACTTTC	CASSQYRGLSGANVLTF
TRBD1	TRBV5-1	few	TRBJ1-6	TGCGCCAGCAGCAGCTTGACAGGGTCACGAAATTCACCCCTCCACTTT	CASSSLTGSRNSPLHF
-	TRBV7-9	-	TRBJ1-2	TGTGCCAGCAGGCTCTCGACCCGGGGGAGGGGCGGCTACACCTTC	CASRLSTRGRGGYTF
TRBD1	TRBV30	-	TRBJ1-1	TGTGCCTGGCACCGGGACAGGGCCGACACTGAAGCTTTCTTT	CAWHRDRADTEAFF
TRBD1	TRBV11-2	-	TRBJ2-2	TGTGCCAGCAGCTTCACCTGGGACAGTTGGGATGGGGACACCGGGGAGCTGTTTTTT	CASSFTWDSWDGDTGELFF
-	TRBV29-1	few	TRBJ1-2	TGCAGCGTTCCCAAAAACTATGGCTACACCTTC	CSVPKNYGYTF
TRBD1	TRBV3-1	-	TRBJ2-7	TGTGCCAGCAGCCAAGGACGGGGGACAGGGGGCGTCGAGCAGTACTTC	CASSQGRGTGGVEQYF
-	TRBV5-1	-	TRBJ1-1	TGCGCCAGCAGCTTGGATTCTGGGGGGGTTACTGAAGCTTTCTTT	CASSLDSGGVTEAFF
TRBD1	TRBV12-3/TRBV12-4	few	TRBJ2-7	TGTGCCAGCAGTTTACGGACAGGGGGCGCTGAGCAGTACTTC	CASSLRTGGAEQYF
-	TRBV14	few	TRBJ2-5	TGTGCCAGCAGCCGTAAGTGGGGCCAAGAGACCCAGTACTTC	CASSRKWGQETQYF
TRBD1	TRBV9	few	TRBJ1-2	TGTGCCAGCAGTCGGGACAGCAGATCAGGAAACTATGGCTACACCTTC	CASSRDSRSGNYGYTF
-	TRBV9	-	TRBJ2-4	TGTGCCAGCAGCCAATTGGCGTCTCCCAAAAACATTCAGTACTTC	CASSQLASPKNIQYF
TRBD2	TRBV2	few	TRBJ2-1	TGTGCCAGCAGAGGACTAGCGTTCAATGAGCAGTTCTTC	CASRGLAFNEQFF